This is a list of T cell receptor beta chains from one sample in a study of lymphopenia after photon versus proton radiotherapy. Produced via immunoSEQ multiplex PCR; TCRdb's table is partial and in-frame only. Counted here are roughly 65,000 clones, approximately 91% occurring once; the ten biggest clones make up about 3%. The sequenced sample was peripheral blood, obtained from a patient treated with photon-based radiotherapy. These receptors all come from a woman in her 70s with pancreatic cancer. Each CDR3 is given with its conserved first and last residue. D genes are given only for firm matches. For some rows the clone size is stated as once, few or many, or as a class when expanded; others skip it.

J gene | V gene | D gene | clone size | CDR3 protein | CDR3 DNA
TRBJ1-1 | TRBV20-1 | . | . | CSASTGLEAFF | TGCAGTGCTAGTACAGGGCTTGAAGCTTTCTTT
TRBJ2-7 | TRBV5-1 | TRBD2 | . | CASRTLAGEGEQYF | TGCGCCAGCCGGACACTAGCGGGAGAGGGCGAGCAGTACTTC
TRBJ2-1 | TRBV9 | . | . | CASSVASGYPKSYNEQFF | TGTGCCAGCAGCGTAGCCAGCGGGTACCCCAAGTCCTACAATGAGCAGTTCTTC
TRBJ2-5 | TRBV27 | TRBD2 | . | CASSFLGTSGEYETQYF | TGTGCCAGCAGCTTCCTGGGGACTAGCGGGGAATATGAGACCCAGTACTTC
TRBJ1-1 | TRBV10-3 | TRBD1 | once | CAISDPMDRPPEAFF | TGTGCCATCAGTGACCCCATGGACAGGCCCCCTGAAGCTTTCTTT
TRBJ2-5 | TRBV11-2 | . | . | CASSLDSGETQYF | TGTGCCAGCAGCTTAGATTCAGGAGAGACCCAGTACTTC
TRBJ2-6 | TRBV6-5 | TRBD1 | . | CASGKQGPGANVLTF | TGTGCCAGCGGAAAACAGGGGCCTGGGGCCAACGTCCTGACTTTC
TRBJ2-1 | TRBV13 | . | once | CASSPGGGTINNEQFF | TGTGCCAGCAGCCCAGGGGGGGGAACAATCAACAATGAGCAGTTCTTC
TRBJ2-5 | TRBV5-4 | . | . | CASSWEQGSQETQYF | TGTGCCAGCAGCTGGGAACAGGGTTCCCAAGAGACCCAGTACTTC
TRBJ2-1 | TRBV6-6 | TRBD2 | once | CATSLAATYNEQFF | TGTGCCACCTCACTAGCGGCAACTTACAATGAGCAGTTCTTC
TRBJ2-1 | TRBV10-1 | . | . | CASSAAEPYNEQFF | TGCGCCAGCAGTGCCGCGGAGCCCTACAATGAGCAGTTCTTC
TRBJ2-1 | TRBV18 | TRBD2 | . | CASSPGTSRRSYNEQFF | TGTGCCAGCTCACCTGGGACTAGCAGACGCTCCTACAATGAGCAGTTCTTC
TRBJ2-3 | TRBV5-4 | TRBD2 | . | CASSPPAGAGTDTQYF | TGTGCCAGCAGCCCCCCGGCGGGAGCGGGCACAGATACGCAGTATTTT
TRBJ2-7 | TRBV7-8 | TRBD1 | . | CASSRVRGQAYEQYF | TGTGCCAGCAGTAGGGTCAGGGGGCAGGCCTACGAGCAGTACTTC
TRBJ2-5 | TRBV15 | . | . | CATSRAPRDTQETQYF | TGTGCCACCAGCAGAGCGCCCCGGGACACCCAAGAGACCCAGTACTTC
TRBJ2-1 | TRBV27 | TRBD1 | . | CASSLYRDSINNEQFF | TGTGCCAGCAGTTTATATCGGGACAGCATAAACAATGAGCAGTTCTTC
TRBJ1-4 | TRBV5-1 | . | . | CASSLMGQGLGEKLFF | TGCGCCAGCAGCTTGATGGGCCAGGGCCTTGGGGAAAAACTGTTTTTT
TRBJ2-7 | TRBV19 | TRBD1 | few | CASSSPGTGNSYEQYF | TGTGCCAGTAGTAGTCCCGGGACAGGGAACTCCTACGAGCAGTACTTC
TRBJ2-7 | TRBV4-3 | TRBD2 | . | CASSQGGGVEYEQYF | TGCGCCAGCAGCCAAGGCGGGGGAGTCGAATACGAGCAGTACTTC
TRBJ2-1 | TRBV6-4 | TRBD2 | . | CASRGTRTSGTSRREQFF | TGTGCCAGCAGGGGGACCCGGACTAGCGGGACGTCGCGGAGGGAGCAGTTCTTC
TRBJ2-4 | TRBV6-5 | TRBD2 | . | CASSYSGGRDIQYF | TGTGCCAGCAGTTATTCGGGAGGGCGGGACATTCAGTACTTC
TRBJ1-1 | TRBV28 | . | once | CASSFTGVAFF | TGTGCCAGCAGTTTCACTGGGGTGGCTTTCTTT
TRBJ2-1 | TRBV7-9 | . | . | CASSLEGSVNEQFF | TGTGCCAGCAGCTTAGAGGGTAGTGTCAATGAGCAGTTCTTC
TRBJ2-5 | TRBV27 | . | . | CASSLAWGSQETQYF | TGTGCCAGCAGTTTGGCCTGGGGTAGCCAAGAGACCCAGTACTTC
TRBJ1-1 | TRBV7-9 | . | . | CASSLEVPNTEAFF | TGTGCCAGCAGCTTAGAGGTTCCGAACACTGAAGCTTTCTTT
TRBJ2-7 | TRBV9 | TRBD2 | . | CASSPSGNYEQYF | TGTGCCAGCAGCCCTAGCGGCAACTACGAGCAGTACTTC
TRBJ2-7 | TRBV7-2 | . | . | CASSLEIYEQYF | TGTGCCAGCAGCTTAGAAATATACGAGCAGTACTTC
TRBJ2-1 | TRBV4-2 | . | . | CASSQGNANEQFF | TGTGCCAGCAGCCAAGGTAATGCTAATGAGCAGTTCTTC